These 14 T cell receptor delta chains came from one sample sequenced in a study of gamma-delta T cells after stem cell transplantation. TCRdb called clones from the RT-PCR reads again using CATT. The data hold fewer than 650 delta-chain clones, with roughly two fifths observed a single time. Source material: gamma-delta T cells. The receptors were gathered from a human donor. It is not recorded whose cells these are; they may come from a transplant donor.

This clone is termed large. Within the sample, other DNA sequences also encode this same CDR3. The chain has TRDV1 and TRDJ1; 13 nucleotides agree with TRDD3. V shed 4 bases, J shed 0 bases, and the junction held 23 bases outside the gene matches. The V gene's germline CDR1 is TSWWSYY and CDR2 QGS. The CDR3 consists of 23 residues. CDR3: CALGGTTSYQYWGIRFYTDKLIF. CDR3 DNA sequence: TGTGCTCTTGGGGGAACAACTTCCTACCAGTACTGGGGGATACGCTTTTACACCGATAAACTCATCTTT.

As to this clone: A read error is the likely source, as a far larger clone sits one nucleotide away. The sample contains more than one DNA sequence encoding this CDR3. The chain employs TRDV1 and TRDJ1; the match to TRDD3 covers 11 bases. The CDR3 sequence is 21 residues long. Germline lookup yields CDR1 TSWWSYY and CDR2 QGS. This CDR3 is CALGEDDWDRLGDRCTDKLIF. The DNA for the CDR3 is TGTGCCCTTGGGGAAGACGATTGGGACCGACTGGGGGATAGGTGCACCGATAAACTCATCTTT.

The V call is TRDV1, the J call TRDJ1; TRDD2 matches 9 bases. This CDR3 contains 20 residues. Losses at the gene ends were 0 bases for V and 9 bases for J; bases not matched to a gene: 23. Germline loops: CDR1 TSWWSYY, CDR2 QGS. CDR3 in DNA: TGTGCTCTTGGGGAACTGGGGGGGCCCTTCCTACCTCGTACTGGGGTGGAACTCATCTTT. Its protein product is CALGELGGPFLPRTGVELIF.

In its sample, this clone ranks as large. A far larger clone is off by one base, so a read error is likely. The chain links TRDV2 to TRDJ3; TRDD3 matches at 7 bases. Germline-derived CDR1 and CDR2 are GEAIGNYY and EKD. The CDR3 is 25 residues long. This CDR3 is CACGTVSGWGTPLRLSSWDTRQMFF. As DNA, the CDR3 is TGTGCCTGTGGCACCGTGAGTGGATGGGGGACCCCGCTTCGTTTATCGTCCTGGGACACCCGACAGATGTTTTTC.

The count of this clone is one. A far larger clone is one base from this, pointing to a likely read error. Distinct nucleotide sequences in the sample also encode this CDR3. The chain uses TRDV1 and TRDJ1; D assignment may be TRDD2 or TRDD3 (7 bases each). Germline V gene lookup returns CDR1 TSWWSYY and CDR2 QGS. V lost 0 bases, J lost 0 bases, and 50 bases lay in between. The CDR3 sequence is 29 residues long. CDR3 sequence reads: CALGELGFFLRPPGGWMGVGTSYTDKLIF. For the CDR3, the DNA is TGTGCTCTTGGGGAACTGGGTTTCTTCCTAAGACCGCCTGGGGGCTGGATGGGAGTAGGTACTTCCTACACCGATAAACTCATCTTT.

Concerning this clone: This may stem from a read error, because a much larger clone lies one nucleotide away. The chain couples TRDV1 to TRDJ4; 10 bases align to TRDD3. V trimming: 0 bases; J trimming: 4 bases; junction bases outside the gene matches: 20. The germline V gene has CDR1 TSWWSYY and CDR2 QGS. CDR3 length: 20 amino acids. The CDR3 region is CALGELVLPLNWGMVIPLIF. Written as DNA, the CDR3 is TGTGCTCTTGGGGAACTGGTCCTTCCTCTGAACTGGGGGATGGTCATACCCCTGATCTTT.

This clone was found once. A far bigger clonotype differs at one base, so this is likely a read error. The chain joins TRDV1 to TRDJ1; 10 bases are shared with TRDD3. Germline V gene lookup returns CDR1 TSWWSYY and CDR2 QGS. The CDR3 spans 21 residues. V lost 2 bases, J lost 1 base, and 19 bases stayed unmatched. The CDR3 nucleotides read TGTGCTCTTGGGGAAGACGATTGGGACCGACTGGGGGATGGGTGCACCGATAAACTCATCTTT. This encodes CALGEDDWDRLGDGCTDKLIF.

The J gene is TRDJ1, the V gene TRDV1; TRDD2 is a possible D gene (7 bases). The CDR3 length is 21 residues. V was shortened by 1 base and J by 0 bases, with 27 bases between the two germline ends. Looked up from germline, CDR1 is TSWWSYY and CDR2 is QGS. CDR3 sequence reads: CALGERPSFDWEQVYTDKLIF. The CDR3 nucleotides are TGTGCTCTTGGGGAACGTCCTTCCTTCGACTGGGAGCAAGTGTACACCGATAAACTCATCTTT.

This chain joins TRDV1 and TRDJ1, with 11 bases lining up with TRDD3. V was pared by 2 bases and J by 2 bases, with 40 bases of the junction left unmatched. There are 28 residues in the CDR3. From germline, CDR1 is TSWWSYY and CDR2 QGS. The CDR3 spells CALGEVHTSYPFGLYWGIGPSSTDKLIF. CDR3 DNA sequence: TGTGCTCTTGGGGAAGTCCATACTTCCTACCCTTTTGGGTTGTACTGGGGGATAGGACCCTCATCAACCGATAAACTCATCTTT.

This clone is labeled large. The rearrangement joins TRDV3 to TRDJ1; 13 bases agree with TRDD3. V was pared by 2 bases and J by 2 bases, with 23 bases of the junction left unmatched. This CDR3 is built from 21 residues. CDR1 and CDR2 (germline): TVYSNPD, GDNSRS (reference sequence). The CDR3 loop is CAFPTFRQPRTGGYGTDKLIF. The CDR3 coding sequence is TGTGCCTTTCCGACCTTCCGACAGCCCCGTACTGGGGGATACGGGACCGATAAACTCATCTTT.

Comments on this clone: This sequence is one base from a far larger clone and is likely a read error. In DNA form, the CDR3 reads TGTGCTCTTGGGGAAGCCTCCTTCCTGCTGACTTACTGGGGCCCTCCGAGTAAACTCATCTTT. This codes for CALGEASFLLTYWGPPSKLIF. This rearrangement joins TRDV1 to TRDJ1; D tentatively reads TRDD2 or TRDD3 (7 bases each). Deletions cut 2 bases from V and 7 bases from J, with 35 bases between. The CDR3 length is 21 residues. Germline V lookup: CDR1 TSWWSYY, CDR2 QGS.

This clone was recorded a few times. With a far larger clone one base away, a read error is the likely cause. The J gene is TRDJ1, the V gene TRDV2; 13 nucleotides line up with TRDD3. Germline CDR1 GEAIGNYY, CDR2 EKD. This CDR3 spans 18 amino acids. The CDR3 region is CACDITPYWGIRTDKPIF. In DNA, the CDR3 is TGTGCCTGTGACATCACCCCCTACTGGGGGATACGCACCGATAAACCCATCTTT.

Comments on this clone: This sequence may be a read error, since a much larger clone differs from it by one base. V and J are TRDV1 and TRDJ1; possibly TRDD3 for D (6 bases). The CDR3 has 20 residues. With 0 bases removed from V and 6 bases from J, the gap between germline ends came to 29 bases. CDR1 TSWWSYY and CDR2 QGS come from the germline V gene. The DNA for the CDR3 is TGTGCTCTTGGGGAACTGTGGACCCTTTTTTTGGCTGGGGTCTCCAATAAACTCATCTTT. Its translation is CALGELWTLFLAGVSNKLIF.

To note about this clone: Compared with germline, one end of the junction differs, possibly owing to a read error. The genes are TRDV2 and TRDJ1, with a tentative D call TRDD3 (5 bases). This CDR3 region has 19 residues. CDR1 GEAIGNYY and CDR2 EKD come from the germline V gene. As DNA, the CDR3 is TGTGCCTGTGACACCATCAGGGGACTGGTGGACGTGTACACCGATAACCTCATCTTT. It translates to CACDTIRGLVDVYTDNLIF.